This TCR beta chain was captured by sequencing in a study of cytomegalovirus exposure and HLA in healthy donors. At collection, donors were nominally healthy, but unrecorded immune exposures were probable. CDR1 and CDR2 (germline): SQVTM, ANQGSEA. This CDR3 region has 14 residues. This clone appeared a single time. Its target is not known. Broader study findings: Apparent HLA restriction characterized most CMV-associated TCR beta chains in a later analysis. The authors confirmed in vitro that three CMV-associated chains were specific for CMV antigens. It was reported that the classifier diagnosed cytomegalovirus status with high specificity and sensitivity in both the original and validation cohorts.

Researchers ran the PCR with 60 Vbeta and 13 Jbeta primers. The repertoire was sequenced with immunoSEQ multiplex PCR; TCRdb's copy has only in-frame clones and lacks some. Among under 250,000 clones, approximately 88% were seen once, and the ten largest hold roughly 0.71%. The origin of this receptor is a boy between 2 and 10 years old in good health and CMV-seronegative. The sequenced sample consisted of PBMCs. The chain recombines TRBV29-1 with TRBJ2-5, with TRBD1 identical over 7 bases. The J call may be in error: the DNA end matches TRBJ2-7 better. The CDR3, as DNA: TGCAGCGTCATTGCCGGGACAGCTTCCTACGAGCAGTACTTC. Translating it yields CSVIAGTASYEQYF.